This passage covers 4 T cell receptor beta chains from one sample sequenced in a study of long-term antiretroviral therapy in people with HIV (dated by TCRdb to 2022 to 2024). Sequencing of the TRB variable region was done with the immunoSEQ hsTCRB v3.0 assay at survey level resolution. The source is immuneACCESS, and TCRdb retained only in-frame sequences with V and J called. Part of the clones is not carried over; for the studies checked, unresolved V genes explain less than half of this, and the remainder is unexplained. The sample table records about 31,000 clones; 70% to 90% of these occur just once. The ten largest account for 3.8% of the sample. This specimen was unsorted PBMCs, taken 0.8 years before starting antiretroviral therapy. These TCRs come from a man aged 18 to 35 with HIV.

This chain connects TRBV30 to TRBJ2-1, with TRBD1 identical over 7 bases. The CDR3 is made up of 14 amino acids. Trimming cost V 2 bases and J 7 bases; bases outside gene matches: 8. Germline V gene lookup returns CDR1 GTSNPN and CDR2 SVGIG (reference sequence). CDR3 loop: CAWSTGTVANEQFF. The CDR3 DNA sequence: TGTGCCTGGAGTACAGGGACAGTCGCTAATGAGCAGTTCTTC.

CDR3 in DNA: TGCGCCAGCAGCTCCCGGGGCGACAACGGAAACACCATATATTTT. It specifies CASSSRGDNGNTIYF. The chain combines TRBV5-1 with TRBJ1-3; TRBD1 is a possible D gene (5 bases). This CDR3 has 15 residues. Germline V gives CDR1 SGHRS, CDR2 YFSETQ. The V end lost 3 bases, the J end lost 4 bases, and 14 bases lay between the germline ends.

The rearrangement joins TRBV2 to TRBJ1-5; no clear D. The CDR3 has 14 amino acids. Germline V gene lookup returns CDR1 SNHLY and CDR2 FYNNEI. Trimming took off 6 bases at V and 5 bases at J, with 14 bases between the two ends. As DNA, the CDR3 is TGTGCCAGCAGCCGTTTGACATCGGATCAGCCCCAGCATTTT. The encoded protein is CASSRLTSDQPQHF.

The chain carries TRBV15 and TRBJ1-3; 9 nucleotides align to TRBD1. Germline lookup yields CDR1 LNHNV and CDR2 YYDKDF (reference sequence). Germline trimming cut 6 bases from V and 2 bases from J; bases unmatched to any gene: 5. The CDR3 runs 15 residues. CDR3 region: CATSEQGATGNTIYF. CDR3 bases: TGTGCCACCAGTGAACAGGGGGCCACTGGAAACACCATATATTTT. Using reference TRBV15 and TRBJ1-3 for the parts outside the CDR3, the full variable domain is DAMVIQNPRYQVTQFGKPVTLSCSQTLNHNVMYWYQQKSSQAPKLLFHYYDKDFNNEADTPDNFQSRRPNTSFCFLDIRSPGLGDTAMYLCATSEQGATGNTIYFGEGSWLTVV.